This T cell receptor beta chain originates from a study of blood T cells in healthy people across ages. CDR3 length: 12 residues. From germline, CDR1 is SNHLY and CDR2 FYNNEI. J gave up 8 bases and V 6 bases, and 2 bases lay outside the gene matches. Points from the study as a whole: As age increased, TCR beta diversity per million T cells fell in a roughly linear fashion. Estimates drawn from one million T cells were deemed to understate diversity. Naive T cell percentage showed a strong correlation with TCR beta diversity.

A word on this clonotype: Its antigen is still unknown.

Primers used in a second PCR of about 7 to 12 cycles were a sample-barcoded 5' primer and a J-beta primer mix. Each CDR3 protein is one row after TCRdb ran MiXCR on the 5' RACE reads. This table holds about 400,000 distinct CDR3 sequences, roughly half found once. Sample: blood. The sequence came from a man between 60 and 75 years old in good health. V gene TRBV2 combines with J gene TRBJ1-2; 11 nucleotides agree with TRBD1. CDR3 sequence (DNA): TGTGCCAGCAGGCGGACAGGGGGCGGCTACACCTTC. Its protein is CASRRTGGGYTF.